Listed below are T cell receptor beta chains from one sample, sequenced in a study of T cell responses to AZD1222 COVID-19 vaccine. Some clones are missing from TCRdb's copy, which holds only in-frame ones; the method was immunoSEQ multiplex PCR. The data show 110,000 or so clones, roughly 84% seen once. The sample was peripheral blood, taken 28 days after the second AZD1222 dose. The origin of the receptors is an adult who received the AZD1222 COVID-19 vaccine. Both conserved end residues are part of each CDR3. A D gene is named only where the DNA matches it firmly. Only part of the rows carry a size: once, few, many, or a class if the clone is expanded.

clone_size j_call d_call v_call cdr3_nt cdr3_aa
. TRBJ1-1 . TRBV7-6 TGTGCCAGCAGCCCACGTCGGGGGGCCACTGAAGCTTTCTTT CASSPRRGATEAFF
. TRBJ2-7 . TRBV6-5 TGTGCCAGCAGTTGGGGGGAAAGGGCCGACGAGCAGTACTTC CASSWGERADEQYF
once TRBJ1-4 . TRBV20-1 TGCAGTGCTAGTATCCGTGAAAAACTGTTTTTT CSASIREKLFF
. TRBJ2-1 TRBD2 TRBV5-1 TGCGCCAGCAGCCCTACTAGCGGGATAAACAATGAGCAGTTCTTC CASSPTSGINNEQFF
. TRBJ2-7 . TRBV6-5 TGTGCCAGCGAACGACAGGTTTCTACCTACGAGCAGTACTTC CASERQVSTYEQYF
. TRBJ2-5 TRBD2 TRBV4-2 TGTGCCAGCAGCCAATTAGGTACTAGCGGGGGAGGCCAAGAGACCCAGTACTTC CASSQLGTSGGGQETQYF
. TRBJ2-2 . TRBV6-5 TGTGCCACCGCAAGGGGCGTTAGCACCGGGGAGCTGTTTTTT CATARGVSTGELFF
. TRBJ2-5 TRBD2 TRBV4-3 TGCGCCAGCAGCCAAGCCGCCCCTTGGGCTAGCGGGGGAGAGACCCAGTACTTC CASSQAAPWASGGETQYF
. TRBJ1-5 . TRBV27 TGTGCCAGCAGTTTGGGGGATAGCAATCAGCCCCAGCATTTT CASSLGDSNQPQHF
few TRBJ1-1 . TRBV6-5 TGTGCCAGCAGTTACTCGTCAAGGGGGAACACTGAAGCTTTCTTT CASSYSSRGNTEAFF
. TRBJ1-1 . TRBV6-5 TGTGCCAGCCACAGCGTCTCGGTCGCTGAAGCTTTCTTT CASHSVSVAEAFF
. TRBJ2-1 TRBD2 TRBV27 TGTGCCAGCAGTTTGACTAGCGTGTACAATGAGCAGTTCTTC CASSLTSVYNEQFF
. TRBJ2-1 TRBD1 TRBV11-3 TGTGCCAGCAGCGGTCGACAGGGATACAATGAGCAGTTCTTC CASSGRQGYNEQFF
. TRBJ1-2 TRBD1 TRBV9 TGTGCCAGCAGCGAGGGACAGGGCCCTTACTATGGCTACACCTTC CASSEGQGPYYGYTF
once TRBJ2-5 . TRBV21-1 TGTGCCAGCAGCAAAGTCTGGTACCAAGAGACCCAGTACTTC CASSKVWYQETQYF